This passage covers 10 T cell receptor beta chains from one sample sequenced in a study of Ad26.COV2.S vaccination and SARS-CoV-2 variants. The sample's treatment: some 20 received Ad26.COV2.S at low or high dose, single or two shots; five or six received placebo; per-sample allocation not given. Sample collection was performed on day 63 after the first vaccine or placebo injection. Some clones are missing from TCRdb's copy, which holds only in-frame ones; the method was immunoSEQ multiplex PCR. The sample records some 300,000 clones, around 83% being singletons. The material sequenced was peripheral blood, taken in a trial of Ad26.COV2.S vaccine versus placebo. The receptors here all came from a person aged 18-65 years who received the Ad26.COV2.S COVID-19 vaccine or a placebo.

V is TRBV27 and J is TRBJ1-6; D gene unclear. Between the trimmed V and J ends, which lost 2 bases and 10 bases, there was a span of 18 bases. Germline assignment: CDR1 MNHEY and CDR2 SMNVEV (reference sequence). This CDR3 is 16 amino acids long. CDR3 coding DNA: TGTGCCAGCAGTTTAAAGCCAGCCTCAAAGACGTCACCCCTCCACTTT. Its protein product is CASSLKPASKTSPLHF.

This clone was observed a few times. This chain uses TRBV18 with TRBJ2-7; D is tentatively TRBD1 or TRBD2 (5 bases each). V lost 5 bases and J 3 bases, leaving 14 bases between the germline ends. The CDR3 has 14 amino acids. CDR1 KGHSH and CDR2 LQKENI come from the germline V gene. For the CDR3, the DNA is TGTGCCAGCTCAAAGGGACGTGAGATCTACGAGCAGTACTTC. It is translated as CASSKGREIYEQYF.

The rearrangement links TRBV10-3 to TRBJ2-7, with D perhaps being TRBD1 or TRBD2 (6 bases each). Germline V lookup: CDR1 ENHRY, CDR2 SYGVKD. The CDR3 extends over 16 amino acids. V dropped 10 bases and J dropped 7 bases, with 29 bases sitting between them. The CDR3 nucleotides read TGTGCCACCCTTACATCGAGAATAGGGGGGCCGGATGAGCAGTACTTC. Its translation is CATLTSRIGGPDEQYF.

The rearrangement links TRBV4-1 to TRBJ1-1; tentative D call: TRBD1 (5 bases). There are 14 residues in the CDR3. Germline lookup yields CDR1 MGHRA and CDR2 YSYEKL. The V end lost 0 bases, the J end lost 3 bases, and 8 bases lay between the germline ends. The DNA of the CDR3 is TGCGCCAGCAGCCAAGATCTCAGGGACACTGAAGCTTTCTTT. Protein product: CASSQDLRDTEAFF.

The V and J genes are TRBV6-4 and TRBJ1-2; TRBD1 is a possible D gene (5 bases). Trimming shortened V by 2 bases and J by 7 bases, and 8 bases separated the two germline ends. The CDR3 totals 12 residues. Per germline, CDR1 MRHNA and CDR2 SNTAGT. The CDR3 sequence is CASSDGGSGYTF. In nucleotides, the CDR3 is TGTGCCAGCAGTGACGGGGGGTCTGGCTACACCTTC.

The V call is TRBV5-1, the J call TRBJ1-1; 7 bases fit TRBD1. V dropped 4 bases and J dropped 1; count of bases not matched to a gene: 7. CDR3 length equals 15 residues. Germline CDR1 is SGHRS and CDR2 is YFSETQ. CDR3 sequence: CASSLQTGPNTEAFF. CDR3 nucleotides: TGCGCCAGCAGCCTACAGACAGGGCCGAACACTGAAGCTTTCTTT.

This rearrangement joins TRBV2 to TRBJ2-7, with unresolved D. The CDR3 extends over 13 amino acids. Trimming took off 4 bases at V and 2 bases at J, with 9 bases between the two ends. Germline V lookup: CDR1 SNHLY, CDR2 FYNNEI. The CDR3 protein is CASSVTSTYEQYF. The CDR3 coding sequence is TGTGCCAGCAGTGTAACCTCCACCTACGAGCAGTACTTC.

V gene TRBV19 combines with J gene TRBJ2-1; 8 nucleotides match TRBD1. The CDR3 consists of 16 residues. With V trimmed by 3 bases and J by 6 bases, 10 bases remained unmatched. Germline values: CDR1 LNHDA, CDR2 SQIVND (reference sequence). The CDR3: CASSIFSGQGANEQFF. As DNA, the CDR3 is TGTGCCAGTAGTATCTTCTCCGGGCAGGGGGCCAATGAGCAGTTCTTC.

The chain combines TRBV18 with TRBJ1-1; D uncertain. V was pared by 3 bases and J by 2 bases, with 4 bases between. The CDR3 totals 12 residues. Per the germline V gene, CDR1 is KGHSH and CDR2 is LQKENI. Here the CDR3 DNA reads TGTGCCAGCTCACCGGATAACACTGAAGCTTTCTTT. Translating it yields CASSPDNTEAFF.

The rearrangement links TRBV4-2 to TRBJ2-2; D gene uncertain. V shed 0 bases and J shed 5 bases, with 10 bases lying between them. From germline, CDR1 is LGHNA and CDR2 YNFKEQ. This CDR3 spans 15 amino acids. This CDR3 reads CASSQEGTATGELFF. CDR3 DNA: TGTGCCAGCAGCCAAGAGGGTACCGCAACCGGGGAGCTGTTTTTT.